This T cell receptor (beta chain) is from a study of shared clonotypes between healthy human individuals. Study-wide results and limits: An effect of sequencing depth on clonotype sharing among donors was expected. With few donors, the genetic and exposure-history diversity represented was limited. The generation probabilities recorded for non-shared clonotypes fell below those of clonotypes shared by all four donors.

Original data processing: From ImmunoSEQ came sequences covering only the junction and carrying no quality scores, so filtering differed. Produced via immunoSEQ multiplex PCR; TCRdb's table is partial and in-frame only. For V, J and clone size, that table is used; D and trimming come from the DNA. Among a few million clones listed, around 93% were seen once. Notes on this clone: Antigen specificity is unknown.

Germline V gene lookup returns CDR1 SEHNR and CDR2 FQNEAQ (reference sequence). V trimming: 6 bases; J trimming: 0 bases; junction bases outside the gene matches: 12. CDR3 size: 17 residues. The V and J genes are TRBV7-9 and TRBJ2-3, with TRBD2 matching over 7 bases. The clonotype was recovered from a man between 18 and 29 years old in good health. Some clones in this sample may be carry-over from other donors' samples. What was sequenced was naive CD4+ T cells from PBMCs. Subset noted: CD45RA+ positively selected. Here the CDR3 DNA reads TGTGCCAGCAGGACTAGCCCCTTTAGGACTAGCACAGATACGCAGTATTTT. Its protein is CASRTSPFRTSTDTQYF.